This T cell receptor (beta chain) stems from a study of blood T cell repertoires in COVID-19 (dated by TCRdb to about 2020). Concerning the study at large: The collaborator samples originated in the United States, Italy and Spain and spanned the acute and convalescent phases of COVID-19. Where available, HLA class I and class II types were taken from metadata supplied by the sample provider and were not determined by assay-based typing. The sample metadata nearly always contained a de-identified subject ID, COVID-19 status, age in years and sex. The samples were drawn from two sources: the first 160 participants of the ongoing ImmuneRACE study, and fewer than 1,500 subjects contributed by 6 global collaborators. Subjects who had been exposed to COVID-19, were actively infected with it, or had recovered from it provided the deeply sampled blood TCRbeta repertoires that made up the dataset. The prospective study material was composed of cDNA or gDNA derived from T cells, B-cell-depleted T cells, or PBMCs. The repertoires were released in a freely available public database meant as a resource for research on the immune response to SARS-CoV-2.

Study-wide conclusions, independent of this receptor: The quantity of clinical and demographic metadata differed by source and by participant and was supplied without curation.

The collaborating institutions used their own protocols to collect whole blood in K2EDTA tubes. For TCRbeta analysis, collaborators shipped samples in one of three forms: frozen whole blood, isolated PBMCs, or DNA extracted from either of those sample types. Points on this clone: Its specific antigen is unknown. No much larger clonotype is one base removed from it; base qualities were not supplied.

The junction carries 16 bases between V and J, which are trimmed by 4 bases and 4 bases respectively. There are 15 amino acids in the CDR3, from cysteine to phenylalanine inclusive. Only CDR3 DNA is held: 45 bases, read in frame from base 1. CDR1 and CDR2 (SGHTA, FQGNSA) derive from the germline V gene. TCRbeta CDR3 regions were amplified from genomic DNA using the immunoSEQ Assay, a bias-controlled multiplex PCR. The paper's data handling went like this. Within the assay, amplification of reference gene primers was used to estimate how many nucleated cells each sample contained. To quantify the absolute abundance of each unique TCRbeta CDR3 rearrangement, sequence reads were collapsed and filtered. For each sample, productive Simpson clonality was calculated as the square root of Simpson's diversity index across productive rearrangements. TCRdb took this table from immuneACCESS and kept in-frame rearrangements with V and J called. Such tables lack part of the clones; where checked against another copy, unresolved V genes explain under half of the gap, and the rest is unexplained. The V and J calls and clone size come from that table; D and trimming were worked out from the DNA. This sample lists about 200,000 clones; more than 80% were detected once. The top ten clones comprise about 10% of the sample.

Specimen: peripheral blood. The sequence joins TRBV7-2 to TRBJ1-1; TRBD1 is possibly the D segment (6 matching bases). The clonotype comes from a woman older than 75 with acute or convalescent COVID-19. The DNA is TGTGCCAGCAGCTCGACTACAGGGTTTGTCACTGAAGCTTTCTTT. Translated, it gives CASSSTTGFVTEAFF. Outside the CDR3, residues come from the reference TRBV7-2 and TRBJ1-1 proteins, so the full variable domain is: GAGVSQSPSNKVTEKGKDVELRCDPISGHTALYWYRQSLGQGLEFLIYFQGNSAPDKSGLPSDRFSAERTGGSVSTLTIQRTQQEDSAVYLCASSSTTGFVTEAFFGQGTRLTVV.